One sample yielded the 32 T cell receptor beta chains listed below, sequenced in a study of blood T cell repertoires in COVID-19. Profiling relied on immunoSEQ multiplex PCR, and the TCRdb table lists in-frame clones only, not all of them. The sample carries 250,000 to 400,000 clones, 75% to 90% recorded once. Sequencing was done on a sample of peripheral blood. The source is a woman in her twenties or thirties with COVID-19, enrolled during active disease.

V gene TRBV13 combines with J gene TRBJ1-4; a possible D gene is TRBD1 (5 bases). The CDR3 is made up of 15 amino acids. Germline V gene data show CDR1 as PRHDT and CDR2 as FYEKMQ (reference sequence). V lost 1 base and J lost 6, with 12 bases in between. CDR3 in DNA: TGTGCCAGCAGCTTAGAGGGGTCGCTCGATGAAAAACTGTTTTTT. This sequence encodes CASSLEGSLDEKLFF.

The chain combines TRBV28 with TRBJ1-1; TRBD1 is a possible D gene (6 bases). Germline CDR1 is MDHEN and CDR2 is SYDVKM. The CDR3 consists of 12 residues. The V gene lost 7 bases and the J gene lost 8 bases, with 14 bases spanning the gap. CDR3 sequence (DNA): TGTGCCAGCAACGCCCAGGGGTTAGAAGCTTTCTTT. The encoded protein is CASNAQGLEAFF.

J is TRBJ1-3 and V is TRBV28, with D uncertain. V lost 1 base and J 0 bases, leaving 4 bases between the germline ends. The CDR3 sequence is 14 residues long. The germline CDR1 and CDR2 sequences are MDHEN and SYDVKM. The CDR3 loop is CASSLYSSGNTIYF. DNA of the CDR3: TGTGCCAGCAGTTTATACAGCTCTGGAAACACCATATATTTT.

DNA of the CDR3: TGTGCCACCCTAACAGGGGCGAGCTCCTACGAGCAGTACTTC. It is translated as CATLTGASSYEQYF. The genes are TRBV6-5 and TRBJ2-7, with 7 bases aligning to TRBD1. With 10 bases clipped from V and 0 bases from J, the junction kept 9 bases outside the gene matches. The CDR3 has 14 residues. CDR1 MNHEY and CDR2 SVGAGI come from the germline V gene.

CDR3 sequence reads: CASSQTGASSPLHF. The DNA for the CDR3 is TGTGCCAGCAGCCAGACAGGGGCGAGTTCACCCCTCCACTTT. The chain carries TRBV3-1 (or the pseudogene TRBV3-2) and TRBJ1-6; 8 positions match TRBD1. The CDR3 has 14 amino acids. The J segment lost 9 bases and the V segment lost 3 bases, leaving 4 bases of the junction unmatched. Germline V gene lookup returns CDR1 LGHDT and CDR2 YNNKEL (reference sequence).

The chain is built from TRBV18 and TRBJ2-1, with 8 positions matching TRBD2. The CDR3 is made up of 16 amino acids. CDR1 and CDR2 (germline): KGHSH, LQKENI. The ends lost 0 bases at V and 6 bases at J; junction bases unmatched: 7. DNA for the CDR3: TGTGCCAGCTCACCACCGGGACTAGAGAAACCCAATGAGCAGTTCTTC. As protein: CASSPPGLEKPNEQFF.

The chain couples TRBV5-6 to TRBJ1-1, with TRBD1 as a possible D gene (5 bases). V shed 1 base and J shed 1 base, with 11 bases lying between them. The CDR3 is 15 residues long. Germline CDR1 and CDR2: SGHDT and YYEEEE. The DNA for the CDR3 is TGTGCCAGCAGCTTGAGGCCCGGGGGGAACACTGAAGCTTTCTTT. Protein: CASSLRPGGNTEAFF. The entire variable domain, with the rest obtained from reference TRBV5-6 and TRBJ1-1, is as follows: DAGVTQSPTHLIKTRGQQVTLRCSPKSGHDTVSWYQQALGQGPQFIFQYYEEEERQRGNFPDRFSGHQFPNYSSELNVNALLLGDSALYLCASSLRPGGNTEAFFGQGTRLTVV.

The CDR3 loop reads CATSRGLAVPYEQYF. CDR3 coding DNA: TGTGCCACCAGCAGAGGACTAGCGGTCCCCTACGAGCAGTACTTC. The V gene is TRBV15, the J gene TRBJ2-7, with TRBD2 identical over 9 bases. The junction had 3 bases not matched to a gene; V was cut back by 1 base and J by 2 bases. CDR3 length: 15 amino acids. Germline lookup yields CDR1 LNHNV and CDR2 YYDKDF (reference sequence).

The chain joins TRBV18 to TRBJ2-3, with TRBD2 as a possible D gene (5 bases). V dropped 6 bases and J dropped 4 bases, with 17 bases sitting between them. The germline gives CDR1 KGHSH, CDR2 LQKENI. CDR3 size: 15 residues. CDR3 region: CASSLRQAVPDTQYF. Here the CDR3 DNA reads TGTGCCAGCTCCCTCAGACAAGCGGTCCCAGATACGCAGTATTTT.

This clone was seen once. The chain recombines TRBV27 with TRBJ1-5; 10 nucleotides agree with TRBD1. This CDR3 has 14 residues. The ends lost 6 bases at V and 7 bases at J; junction bases unmatched: 6. Germline V gene lookup returns CDR1 MNHEY and CDR2 SMNVEV (reference sequence). CDR3: CASSPRDRGQPQHF. CDR3 nucleotide sequence: TGTGCCAGCAGCCCTCGGGACAGGGGACAGCCCCAGCATTTT.

The chain is built from TRBV19 and TRBJ2-7, with 13 bases identical to TRBD2. Germline CDR1 is LNHDA and CDR2 is SQIVND (reference sequence). The CDR3 consists of 16 residues. After removal of 1 base from V and 6 bases from J, the junction contained 6 bases not matched to a gene. The CDR3 nucleotides are TGTGCCAGTAGTATAGCCAGAACTAGCGGGAGGGGCGAGCAGTACTTC. Protein sequence: CASSIARTSGRGEQYF.

This rearrangement joins TRBV3-1 (or the pseudogene TRBV3-2) to TRBJ2-1; D may be TRBD2 (6 bases). The germline V gene encodes CDR1 LGHDT and CDR2 YNNKEL (reference sequence). This CDR3 comprises 14 residues. V gave up 4 bases and J gave up 8 bases, with 15 bases separating them. The CDR3 DNA reads as TGTGCCAGCAGCCCGGGAGTTAGGGGCGATGAGCAGTTCTTC. This sequence encodes CASSPGVRGDEQFF.

This sequence joins TRBV6-2 or TRBV6-3 and TRBJ2-2; 8 bases are shared with TRBD1. In germline, CDR1 is MNHEY, CDR2 SVGEGT. Germline trimming cut 4 bases from V and 1 base from J; bases unmatched to any gene: 11. CDR3 length: 18 residues. CDR3 DNA sequence: TGTGCCAGCAGTTCCTCGGGTCGGACAGGGTTGAACACCGGGGAGCTGTTTTTT. It is translated as CASSSSGRTGLNTGELFF.

This chain uses TRBV19 with TRBJ2-3; TRBD2 agrees at 13 bases. Losses at the gene ends were 9 bases for V and 5 bases for J; bases not matched to a gene: 5. Germline V CDR1 and CDR2: LNHDA, SQIVND (reference sequence). CDR3 length equals 14 residues. This chain's CDR3 is CASTSGRAIDTQYF. In nucleotides, the CDR3 is TGTGCCAGCACTAGCGGGAGGGCCATAGATACGCAGTATTTT.

The chain recombines TRBV2 with TRBJ2-1, with 8 bases matching TRBD2. The CDR3 loop spans 14 amino acids. Germline loops: CDR1 SNHLY, CDR2 FYNNEI. V was clipped by 6 bases and J by 2 bases; unmatched bases: 3. The CDR3 region is CASRPGLAYNEQFF. In DNA form, the CDR3 reads TGTGCCAGCAGACCGGGACTAGCCTACAATGAGCAGTTCTTC.

The rearrangement joins TRBV11-2 to TRBJ1-2; D remains unclear. CDR1 is SGHAT and CDR2 is FQNNGV in the germline V gene. The CDR3 has 13 residues. V lost 1 base, J lost 7 bases, and 10 bases lay in between. CDR3 sequence: CASSLGGTIGYTF. In DNA form, the CDR3 reads TGTGCCAGCAGCTTAGGAGGCACGATTGGCTACACCTTC.

This chain connects TRBV19 to TRBJ1-1; TRBD1 is a possible D gene (5 bases). This CDR3 comprises 12 residues. Germline CDR1 and CDR2: LNHDA and SQIVND (reference sequence). Trimming took off 5 bases at V and 7 bases at J, with 11 bases between the two ends. The CDR3 is CASSGAGGEAFF. The CDR3 DNA follows: TGTGCCAGTAGTGGGGCCGGGGGTGAAGCTTTCTTT.

This clone appeared a few times. This chain joins TRBV18 and TRBJ2-7; D may be TRBD1 (5 bases). V dropped 2 bases and J dropped 0 bases, with 11 bases sitting between them. CDR3 size: 15 residues. Germline CDR1 and CDR2: KGHSH and LQKENI. The CDR3 DNA reads TGTGCCAGCTCACCAGGGGCGACAAGCTCCTACGAGCAGTACTTC. Protein sequence: CASSPGATSSYEQYF. Full variable domain (missing parts from reference TRBV18 and TRBJ2-7): NAGVMQNPRHLVRRRGQEARLRCSPMKGHSHVYWYRQLPEEGLKFMVYLQKENIIDESGMPKERFSAEFPKEGPSILRIQQVVRGDSAAYFCASSPGATSSYEQYFGPGTRLTVT.

V is TRBV29-1 and J is TRBJ2-7, with D possibly matching TRBD1 (6 bases). V lost 8 bases to trimming and J lost 0 bases, with 17 bases between them. CDR3 length: 14 residues. The germline V gene has CDR1 SQVTM and CDR2 ANQGSEA. The CDR3 DNA reads as TGCAGCATAATTACAGGGCTACACTCCTACGAGCAGTACTTC. Amino acids: CSIITGLHSYEQYF.

The rearrangement joins TRBV19 to TRBJ2-7, with 7 bases fitting TRBD1. The CDR3 covers 13 residues. With V trimmed by 5 bases and J by 3 bases, 4 bases remained unmatched. The germline gives CDR1 LNHDA, CDR2 SQIVND (reference sequence). The CDR3 coding sequence is TGTGCCAGTAGTGGACAGGATTTCTACGAGCAGTACTTC. Translation gives CASSGQDFYEQYF.

The gene calls are TRBV19 and TRBJ1-3; possible D gene TRBD1, 5 bases. Per germline, CDR1 LNHDA and CDR2 SQIVND (reference sequence). V dropped 5 bases and J dropped 0 bases, with 14 bases sitting between them. The CDR3 totals 16 residues. This chain's CDR3 is CASSAYRDSSGNTIYF. CDR3 nucleotides: TGTGCCAGTAGTGCATACCGGGACTCCTCTGGAAACACCATATATTTT.

The chain recombines TRBV5-4 with TRBJ1-1, with D tentatively TRBD1 (6 bases). The CDR3 runs 19 residues. Germline V lookup: CDR1 SGHNT, CDR2 YYREEE (reference sequence). Trimming left V 4 bases short and J 0 bases short, with 25 bases between. The chain's CDR3 is CASSPRGRGVGIVNTEAFF. The CDR3 bases are TGTGCCAGCAGCCCCCGAGGCAGGGGAGTTGGTATTGTGAACACTGAAGCTTTCTTT.

The chain carries TRBV6-6 and TRBJ1-1, with D unclear. Germline CDR1 and CDR2: MNHNY and SVGAGI (reference sequence). Deletions cut 6 bases from V and 6 bases from J, with 14 bases between. CDR3 length: 13 amino acids. This CDR3 reads CASSGSKASEAFF. The CDR3 region has the DNA TGTGCCAGCAGCGGGTCCAAGGCCTCTGAAGCTTTCTTT.

This clone has just one count. This sequence joins TRBV10-3 and TRBJ1-1; D perhaps matches TRBD1 (5 bases). The V end was cut by 6 bases, the J end by 0 bases, with 11 bases between. The CDR3 totals 14 residues. Looked up from germline, CDR1 is ENHRY and CDR2 is SYGVKD. The CDR3 bases are TGTGCCATCAGGAACGGACATATGAACACTGAAGCTTTCTTT. Its translation is CAIRNGHMNTEAFF.

The chain joins TRBV5-1 to TRBJ2-3; 7 nucleotides agree with TRBD2. With V trimmed by 5 bases and J by 2 bases, 5 bases remained unmatched. There are 14 residues in the CDR3. Germline assignment: CDR1 SGHRS and CDR2 YFSETQ. CDR3 residues: CASRGGTHTDTQYF. CDR3 nucleotide sequence: TGCGCCAGCAGGGGGGGGACCCACACAGATACGCAGTATTTT.

V is TRBV7-6 and J is TRBJ2-1; TRBD2 aligns across 15 bases. Germline-derived CDR1 and CDR2 are SGHVS and FNYEAQ. The CDR3 runs to 17 residues. V lost 2 bases to trimming and J lost 10 bases; unmatched junction nucleotides: 9. The DNA for the CDR3 is TGTGCCAGCAGCTTAACCGGACTAGCGGGAGGGAAGGGGGAGCAGTTCTTC. Protein: CASSLTGLAGGKGEQFF.

J is TRBJ2-7 and V is TRBV7-2, with D unresolved. Germline V gene sequence: CDR1 SGHTA, CDR2 FQGNSA. The germline V and J ends were trimmed by 1 base and 3 bases, with 13 bases remaining between them. The CDR3 length is 15 residues. As DNA, the CDR3 is TGTGCCAGCAGCTTAGGGCGCGGATCCCTCTACGAGCAGTACTTC. Translated, it gives CASSLGRGSLYEQYF.

With regard to this clone: Other DNA sequences from this sample encode an identical CDR3 as well. CDR3: CASSFQGNQPQHF. The DNA for the CDR3 is TGTGCCAGCAGTTTCCAGGGAAATCAGCCCCAGCATTTT. V and J are TRBV28 and TRBJ1-5; TRBD1 might be the D (5 bases). In germline, CDR1 is MDHEN, CDR2 SYDVKM. The V and J ends lost 3 bases and 4 bases respectively, with 7 bases between them. CDR3 size: 13 residues.

V usage is TRBV29-1 and J usage is TRBJ1-2; the match to TRBD1 covers 9 bases. Germline values: CDR1 SQVTM, CDR2 ANQGSEA. The junction had 3 bases not matched to a gene; V was cut back by 6 bases and J by 7 bases. There are 11 residues in the CDR3. This CDR3 is CSVGTGLGYTF. DNA of the CDR3: TGCAGCGTAGGGACAGGGCTTGGCTACACCTTC.

J is TRBJ2-1 and V is TRBV7-2; 13 bases are shared with TRBD2. The V and J ends lost 5 bases and 6 bases, in that order; junction bases with no gene match: 7. Germline-derived CDR1 and CDR2 are SGHTA and FQGNSA. The CDR3 is 16 amino acids. The CDR3 spells CASSRLGLAGPNEQFF. The CDR3 region has the DNA TGTGCCAGCAGCCGCCTGGGACTAGCGGGACCCAATGAGCAGTTCTTC. Variable domain in full (rest from reference TRBV7-2 and TRBJ2-1): GAGVSQSPSNKVTEKGKDVELRCDPISGHTALYWYRQSLGQGLEFLIYFQGNSAPDKSGLPSDRFSAERTGGSVSTLTIQRTQQEDSAVYLCASSRLGLAGPNEQFFGPGTRLTVL.

The gene calls are TRBV19 and TRBJ1-2; the D gene is possibly TRBD1 (6 bases). Trimming left V 0 bases short and J 9 bases short, with 14 bases between. CDR3 length: 14 residues. In germline, CDR1 is LNHDA, CDR2 SQIVND (reference sequence). Here the CDR3 DNA reads TGTGCCAGTAGTATAGACCCTAACAGGGATCGCTACACCTTC. Translating gives CASSIDPNRDRYTF.

The V gene is TRBV18, the J gene TRBJ1-4, with a weak D call TRBD1 (6 bases). Germline values: CDR1 KGHSH, CDR2 LQKENI. CDR3 length: 14 amino acids. The germline V and J ends were trimmed by 3 bases and 7 bases, with 12 bases remaining between them. CDR3 DNA: TGTGCCAGCTCACCCGGACAGCAGGGTGAAAAACTGTTTTTT. Its translation: CASSPGQQGEKLFF.